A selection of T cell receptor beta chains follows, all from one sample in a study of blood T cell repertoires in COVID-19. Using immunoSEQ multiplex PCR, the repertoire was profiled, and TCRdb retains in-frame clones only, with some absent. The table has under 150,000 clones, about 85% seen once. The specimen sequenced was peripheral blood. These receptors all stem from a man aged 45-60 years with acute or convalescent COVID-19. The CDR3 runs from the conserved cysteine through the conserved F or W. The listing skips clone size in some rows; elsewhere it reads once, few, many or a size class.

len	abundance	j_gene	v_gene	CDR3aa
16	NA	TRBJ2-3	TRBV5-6	CASRLAGVSSTDTQYF
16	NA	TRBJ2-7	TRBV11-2	CASSLDRGIVGYEQYF
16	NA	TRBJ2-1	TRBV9	CASSVGGGGAYNEQFF
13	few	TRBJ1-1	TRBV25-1	CASSDEGNTEAFF
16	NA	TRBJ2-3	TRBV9	CASSVDGGGPSDTQYF
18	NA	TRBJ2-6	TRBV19	CASGRTGQGSGGANVLTF
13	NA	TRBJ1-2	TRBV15	CATSYGARDGYTF
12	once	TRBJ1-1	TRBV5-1	CASSMDSSEAFF
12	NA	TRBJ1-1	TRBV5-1	CASSIDRGSAFF
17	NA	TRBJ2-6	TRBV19	CASSIQGILSGANVLTF
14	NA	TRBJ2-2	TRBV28	CASRTGGPTGELFF
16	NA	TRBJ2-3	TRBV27	CASSPSWGGSTDTQYF
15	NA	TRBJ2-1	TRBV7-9	CASSRDRGRFYEQFF
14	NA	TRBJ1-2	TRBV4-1	CASSFLQGGGGYTF
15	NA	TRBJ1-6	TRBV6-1	CASSENGRHNSPLHF